The TCR beta chain described here comes from a study of blood T cell repertoires in COVID-19 (dated by TCRdb to 2018 to 2021). In the study overall: Samples covering the acute and convalescent phases of COVID-19 were provided by collaborators in the United States, Italy and Spain. The material from the prospective study consisted of cDNA or gDNA derived from T cells, B-cell-depleted T cells, or PBMCs. The dataset comprised deeply sampled blood TCRbeta repertoires from subjects exposed to, actively infected with, or recovered from COVID-19. The repertoires were made available in a free public database intended to serve as a resource for research on the immune response to SARS-CoV-2. The samples were drawn from two sources: the first 160 participants of the ongoing ImmuneRACE study, and some 1,300 subjects contributed by 6 global collaborators. Sample metadata almost always included a de-identified subject ID, COVID-19 status, age in years and sex. Where available, HLA class I and class II types were taken from metadata supplied by the sample provider and were not determined by assay-based typing. The investigation overall reported the following: The amount of clinical and demographic metadata varied by source and participant and was provided uncurated.

In the prospective study, participants were about 18 to 100 years old, resided in 20 to 30 geographic areas of the United States, and were enrolled through a virtual design. To assign participants to cohorts, the prospective study relied on clinical history that participants themselves reported in a screening survey and a study questionnaire. ImmuneRACE Cohort 3 recovered participants were defined by two consecutive negative NP/OP PCR tests, healthcare professional clearance, or symptom resolution. Mobile phlebotomists in the prospective study collected whole blood, serum and a nasopharyngeal or oropharyngeal swab from every participant. Prospective study participants could optionally give additional blood draws and questionnaires over an approximately 2-month period. Prospective study blood samples were shipped either frozen or at room temperature before DNA extraction. After removal of 3 bases from V and 1 base from J, the junction retains 5 bases not matched to a gene. Its CDR3 holds 15 amino acids, cysteine through phenylalanine. Only the CDR3 DNA stays, 45 bases, in frame from base 1. According to the germline V gene (reference sequence), CDR1 reads LNHDA and CDR2 reads SQIVND.

The immunoSEQ Assay, a bias-controlled multiplex PCR, was used to amplify TCRbeta CDR3 regions from genomic DNA. Processing in the source paper ran as follows. Nucleated cell counts per sample were estimated from amplification of reference gene primers within the assay. Sequence reads were collapsed and filtered to measure the absolute abundance of every unique TCRbeta CDR3 rearrangement. For each sample, productive Simpson clonality was calculated by taking the square root of Simpson's diversity index across productive rearrangements. Entries here come from immuneACCESS through TCRdb and include only in-frame sequences with V and J called. Some clones fail to appear in such tables; in the studies checked, an unresolved V gene covers under half of the shortfall, and the cause of the remainder is unknown. V and J calls and clone size are copied from that table; D and trimming were computed from the DNA. The sample table holds roughly 310,000 clones, of which roughly 90% were seen once. The leading ten clones occupy roughly 2.6% of the sample.

Worth noting for this clone: Its antigen is currently not known. The sample holds no much larger clone one base away, and base qualities are not on file.

The sequence joins TRBV19 to TRBJ1-1; the central 7 bases match TRBD1. This TCR was sampled from a man in his 60s who had recovered from COVID-19. Sequenced input: PBMCs or T cells enriched from blood (not recorded which). The bases read TGTGCCAGTAGTATTCTGGGGACAGAGAACACTGAAGCTTTCTTT. This is translated as CASSILGTENTEAFF.